These 7 T cell receptor beta chains were all obtained from the same sample, sequenced in a study of PD-1 blockade in mismatch repair-deficient tumors. Method: immunoSEQ multiplex PCR; TCRdb's copy keeps in-frame clones and lacks some. The sample consists of around 62,000 clones, approximately 78% of them appearing once. The sequences come from peripheral blood, collected 2 weeks after starting pembrolizumab. These receptors were obtained from an adult with mismatch repair-deficient cancer.

The V call is TRBV18, the J call TRBJ2-3; perhaps TRBD2 as D (5 bases). Germline V lookup: CDR1 KGHSH, CDR2 LQKENI. V shed 3 bases and J shed 2 bases, with 12 bases lying between them. The CDR3 is 15 residues long. The CDR3 is CASSPSAGNTDTQYF. The CDR3 nucleotides read TGTGCCAGCTCACCCTCTGCGGGCAACACAGATACGCAGTATTTT.

The chain uses TRBV6-5 and TRBJ2-3, with D possibly matching TRBD2 (6 bases). Germline loops: CDR1 MNHEY, CDR2 SVGAGI. V was clipped by 2 bases and J by 0 bases, with 12 bases between them. The CDR3 spans 16 residues. For the CDR3, the DNA is TGTGCCAGCAGTTACCGCGGGACGGGGAGCACAGATACGCAGTATTTT. Its protein is CASSYRGTGSTDTQYF.

The CDR3 sequence: CASSYTSFVYGYTF. The CDR3 region has the DNA TGTGCCAGCAGCTATACATCTTTCGTCTATGGCTACACCTTC. The J gene is TRBJ1-2, the V gene TRBV7-9; no clear D. The V end was cut by 4 bases, the J end by 4 bases, with 13 bases between. The CDR3 is 14 amino acids. Germline V CDR1 and CDR2: SEHNR, FQNEAQ (reference sequence).

The rearrangement links TRBV7-2 to TRBJ2-7; 13 bases are a match to TRBD2. The trim removed 4 bases at V and 6 bases at J, leaving 6 bases unmatched. The germline gives CDR1 SGHTA, CDR2 FQGNSA. CDR3 length equals 15 residues. CDR3 region: CASSSGRTSGGEQYF. CDR3 DNA sequence: TGTGCCAGCAGCTCCGGCCGGACTAGCGGGGGCGAGCAGTACTTC.

The rearrangement uses TRBV2 and TRBJ1-5; D might be TRBD1 (6 bases). Germline V gene data show CDR1 as SNHLY and CDR2 as FYNNEI. The CDR3 totals 15 residues. The V end was cut by 8 bases, the J end by 3 bases, with 17 bases between. In nucleotides, the CDR3 is TGTGCCAGCCACCCTTCCGGACAGCTCAATCAGCCCCAGCATTTT. Its translation is CASHPSGQLNQPQHF.

This sequence joins TRBV27 and TRBJ1-1; D ambiguous. Per the germline V gene, CDR1 is MNHEY and CDR2 is SMNVEV (reference sequence). The CDR3 contains 15 residues. Trimming removed 7 bases at V and 0 bases at J, with 15 bases between. The CDR3 DNA reads as TGTGCCAGCATACCCTCTCGGGCCATGAACACTGAAGCTTTCTTT. Protein: CASIPSRAMNTEAFF.

There are a few counts of this clone. The genes are TRBV15 and TRBJ1-1; D is uncertain. The CDR3 is 17 amino acids. Trimming cost V 2 bases and J 1 base, with 17 bases left between them. In germline, CDR1 is LNHNV, CDR2 YYDKDF (reference sequence). The chain's CDR3 is CATSRYPGFSANTEAFF. CDR3 coding DNA: TGTGCCACCAGCAGATATCCGGGTTTCTCGGCGAACACTGAAGCTTTCTTT.